This T cell receptor (beta chain) came from a study of T cells in Graves' hyperthyroidism and ophthalmopathy. Overall study context: Peripheral blood sampling occurred at initial diagnosis, before any treatment. Study-wide points: Blood also contained most expanded thyroid clonotypes above 0.001. Separating ophthalmopathy from stable hyperthyroidism was achieved by a 13 V-J model.

V dropped 3 bases and J dropped 7 bases, with 16 bases sitting between them. The CDR3 extends over 15 amino acids. CDR1 and CDR2 (germline): MDHEN, SYDVKM. Concerning this clonotype: What it binds is unknown.

What was amplified from RNA transcripts were TCR beta CDR3 regions. The TCR CDR3 was amplified in a first-round RT-PCR using the HTBI primer set. MiXCR was run by TCRdb on the multiplex PCR reads, yielding one entry per CDR3 protein. The data contain roughly 180,000 distinct CDR3 sequences, over 15% of them singletons. What was sequenced was blood. This clonotype originated in a woman aged 45-65 years with Graves' hyperthyroidism. The chain links TRBV28 to TRBJ1-5, with no clear D. The CDR3 is CASSLNPRSGQPQHF. The CDR3 DNA follows: TGTGCCAGCAGTTTGAATCCTCGATCGGGGCAGCCCCAGCATTTT.